The following is a T cell receptor (beta chain) sequence with its context. Its antigen remains unknown. This specimen belongs to a study of beta chain features in type 1 diabetes. Regarding the study as a whole: Sequencing of cDNA might inflate the share of cells that strongly express TCR. Across all four CD4+ subsets, people with type 1 diabetes showed modestly shorter TCRB CDR3s. The study found that naive, central memory and Treg TCRB repertoires appeared more similar in patients than in healthy donors.

Staining for CD45RO/CCR7/CD25/CD127/CD95/CD27 allowed sorting of CD4+ naive, central memory, regulatory and stem cell-like memory cells. The CDR3 has 15 residues. Germline values: CDR1 SNHLY, CDR2 FYNNEI. V was shortened by 1 base and J by 7 bases, with 14 bases between the two germline ends. TCRB transcripts that were expressed got sequenced, as all of the isolated RNA had been reverse transcribed. It was found that naive, central memory and regulatory T cell samples averaged around 3.5 million reads. The repertoire was sequenced with immunoSEQ multiplex PCR; TCRdb's copy has only in-frame clones and lacks some. The sample records around 70,000 clones, more than 45% being singletons.

Sequenced sample: central memory CD4+ T cells from blood. The chain joins TRBV2 to TRBJ2-1; D unclear. This TCR came from a man aged 30 to 39 with type 1 diabetes. The CDR3 DNA reads TGTGCCAGCAGTGAAGTGACGAGCGAGTTTAATGAGCAGTTCTTC. It encodes CASSEVTSEFNEQFF. The full variable domain, completed using reference TRBV2 and TRBJ2-1, is EPEVTQTPSHQVTQMGQEVILRCVPISNHLYFYWYRQILGQKVEFLVSFYNNEISEKSEIFDDQFSVERPDGSNFTLKIRSTKLEDSAMYFCASSEVTSEFNEQFFGPGTRLTVL.